These 4 T cell receptor beta chains share one sample of origin, sequenced in a study of blood T cell repertoires in COVID-19. TCRdb's table, derived via immunoSEQ multiplex PCR, lists solely in-frame clones and lacks some. The table has just under 50,000 clones, 86% seen once. Sequences were obtained from peripheral blood. These receptors originate from a human donor in a cohort sampled during active COVID-19.

J is TRBJ2-7 and V is TRBV27; 9 bases fit TRBD2. Trimming at V came to 6 bases and at J to 3 bases, leaving 9 bases not matched to a gene. The CDR3 totals 15 residues. The V gene's germline CDR1 is MNHEY and CDR2 SMNVEV (reference sequence). CDR3 coding DNA: TGTGCCAGCAGGACCGCGGGGGGGCATAACTACGAGCAGTACTTC. This gives the protein CASRTAGGHNYEQYF.

The rearrangement joins TRBV5-1 to TRBJ2-6, with D uncertain. CDR3 length equals 13 residues. CDR1 SGHRS and CDR2 YFSETQ come from the germline V gene. V was clipped by 4 bases and J by 4 bases, with 6 bases between them. The CDR3 DNA is TGCGCCAGCAGCCTGAGCGGGGCCAACGTCCTGACTTTC. It is translated as CASSLSGANVLTF.

This rearrangement joins TRBV5-1 to TRBJ1-4; 9 bases align to TRBD1. This CDR3 is 15 amino acids long. Germline values: CDR1 SGHRS, CDR2 YFSETQ. After removal of 3 bases from V and 8 bases from J, the junction contained 8 bases not matched to a gene. CDR3 sequence (DNA): TGCGCCAGCAGCTCGGGGGACAGGGCAGGAGAAAAACTGTTTTTT. Protein product: CASSSGDRAGEKLFF.

The chain carries TRBV6-1 and TRBJ1-4, with D unclear. The germline gives CDR1 MNHNS, CDR2 SASEGT. The germline V and J ends were trimmed by 1 base and 5 bases, with 11 bases remaining between them. CDR3 length equals 15 residues. In DNA, the CDR3 is TGTGCCAGCAGTGAAGTAGGACTGCCGAATGAAAAACTGTTTTTT. Encoded protein: CASSEVGLPNEKLFF.